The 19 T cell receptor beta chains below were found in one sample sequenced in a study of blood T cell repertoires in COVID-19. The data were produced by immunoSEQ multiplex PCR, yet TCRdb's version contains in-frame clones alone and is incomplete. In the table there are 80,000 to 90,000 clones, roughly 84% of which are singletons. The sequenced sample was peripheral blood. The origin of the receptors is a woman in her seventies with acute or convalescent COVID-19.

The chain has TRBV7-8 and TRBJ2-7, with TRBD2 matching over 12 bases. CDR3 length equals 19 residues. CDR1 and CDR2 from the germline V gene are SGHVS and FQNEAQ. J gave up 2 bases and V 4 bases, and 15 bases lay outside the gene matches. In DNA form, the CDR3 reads TGTGCCAGCAGCTCCGAAATTCCGCTACTAGCGGGGGGCGCCTACGAGCAGTACGTC. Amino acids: CASSSEIPLLAGGAYEQYV.

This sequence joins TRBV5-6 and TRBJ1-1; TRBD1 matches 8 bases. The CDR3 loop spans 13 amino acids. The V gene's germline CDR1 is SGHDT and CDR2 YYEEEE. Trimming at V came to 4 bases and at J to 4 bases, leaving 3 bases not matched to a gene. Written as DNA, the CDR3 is TGTGCCAGCAGCCGACAGGGGATCACTGAAGCTTTCTTT. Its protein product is CASSRQGITEAFF.

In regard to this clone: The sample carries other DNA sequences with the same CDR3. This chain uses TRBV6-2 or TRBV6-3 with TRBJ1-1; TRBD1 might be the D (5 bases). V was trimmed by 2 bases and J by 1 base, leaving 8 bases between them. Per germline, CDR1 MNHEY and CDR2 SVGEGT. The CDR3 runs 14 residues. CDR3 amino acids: CASSYGTGNTEAFF. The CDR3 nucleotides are TGTGCCAGCAGTTACGGAACAGGGAACACTGAAGCTTTCTTT.

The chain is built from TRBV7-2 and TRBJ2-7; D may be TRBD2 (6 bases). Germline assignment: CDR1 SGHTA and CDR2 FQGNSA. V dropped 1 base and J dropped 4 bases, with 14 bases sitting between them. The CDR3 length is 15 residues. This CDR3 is CASSLGVGAGYEQYV. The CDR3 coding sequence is TGTGCCAGCAGCTTAGGGGTGGGCGCGGGATACGAGCAGTACGTC.

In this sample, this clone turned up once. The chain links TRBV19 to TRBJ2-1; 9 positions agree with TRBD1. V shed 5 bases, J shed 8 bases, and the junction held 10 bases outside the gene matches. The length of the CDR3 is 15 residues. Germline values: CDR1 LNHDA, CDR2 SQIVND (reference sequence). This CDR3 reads CASSLYGQGIDEQFF. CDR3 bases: TGTGCCAGTAGTTTATATGGACAGGGGATAGATGAGCAGTTCTTC.

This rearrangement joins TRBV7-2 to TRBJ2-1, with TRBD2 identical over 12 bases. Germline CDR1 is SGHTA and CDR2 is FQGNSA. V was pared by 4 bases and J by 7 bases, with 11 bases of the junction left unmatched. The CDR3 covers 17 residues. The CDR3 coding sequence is TGTGCCAGCAGCTCGACTCGACTAGCGGGAGAAGGTAATGAGCAGTTCTTC. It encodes CASSSTRLAGEGNEQFF.

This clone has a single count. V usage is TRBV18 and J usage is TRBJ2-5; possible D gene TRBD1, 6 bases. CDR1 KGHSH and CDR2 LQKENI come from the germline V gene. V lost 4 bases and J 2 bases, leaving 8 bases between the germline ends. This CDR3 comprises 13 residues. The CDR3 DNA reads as TGTGCCAGCTCACAGGACAGTCAAGAGACCCAGTACTTC. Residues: CASSQDSQETQYF.

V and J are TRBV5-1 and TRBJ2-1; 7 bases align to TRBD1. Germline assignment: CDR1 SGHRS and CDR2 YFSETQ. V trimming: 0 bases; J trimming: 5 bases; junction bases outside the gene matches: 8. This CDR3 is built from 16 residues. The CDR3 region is CASSLGDSETNNEQFF. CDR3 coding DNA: TGCGCCAGCAGCTTGGGGGACAGTGAGACAAACAATGAGCAGTTCTTC.

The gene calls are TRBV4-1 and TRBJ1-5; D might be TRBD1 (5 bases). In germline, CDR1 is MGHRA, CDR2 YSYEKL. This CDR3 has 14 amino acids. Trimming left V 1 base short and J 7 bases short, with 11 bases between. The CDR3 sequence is CASSQVRGGQPQHF. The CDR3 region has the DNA TGCGCCAGCAGCCAAGTCCGGGGGGGGCAGCCCCAGCATTTT.

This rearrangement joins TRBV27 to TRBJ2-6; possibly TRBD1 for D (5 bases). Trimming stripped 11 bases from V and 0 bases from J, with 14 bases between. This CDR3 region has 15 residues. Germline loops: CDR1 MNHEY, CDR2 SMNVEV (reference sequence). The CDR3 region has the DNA TGTGCCGTTCAGACAGCCCGCTCTGGGGCCAACGTCCTGACTTTC. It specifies CAVQTARSGANVLTF.

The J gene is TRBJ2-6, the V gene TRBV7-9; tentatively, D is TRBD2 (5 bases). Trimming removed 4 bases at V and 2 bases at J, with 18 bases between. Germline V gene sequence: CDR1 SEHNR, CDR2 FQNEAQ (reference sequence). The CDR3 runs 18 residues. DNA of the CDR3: TGTGCCAGCAGCTCAACAACCCTGAGGGCTGCTGGGGCCAACGTCCTGACTTTC. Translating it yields CASSSTTLRAAGANVLTF.

This CDR3 is CASSVEASGRKYEQYV. As DNA, the CDR3 is TGTGCCAGCAGCGTAGAGGCTAGCGGGAGGAAGTACGAGCAGTACGTC. The V call is TRBV9, the J call TRBJ2-7, with 11 bases lining up with TRBD2. CDR1 is SGDLS and CDR2 is YYNGEE in the germline V gene. J lost 4 bases, V lost 0 bases, and 6 bases had no gene match. This CDR3 spans 16 amino acids.

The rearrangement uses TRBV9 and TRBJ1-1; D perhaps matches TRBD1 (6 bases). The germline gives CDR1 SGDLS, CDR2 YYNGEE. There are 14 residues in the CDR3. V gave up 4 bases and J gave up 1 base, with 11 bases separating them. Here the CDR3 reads CASSLGHQNTEAFF. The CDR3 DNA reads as TGTGCCAGCAGCTTGGGACACCAGAACACTGAAGCTTTCTTT.

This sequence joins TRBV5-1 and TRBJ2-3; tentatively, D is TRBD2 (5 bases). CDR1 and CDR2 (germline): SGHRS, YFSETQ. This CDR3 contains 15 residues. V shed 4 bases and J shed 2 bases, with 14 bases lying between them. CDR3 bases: TGCGCCAGCAGCCGGACTGGCACCAACACAGATACGCAGTATTTT. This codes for CASSRTGTNTDTQYF.

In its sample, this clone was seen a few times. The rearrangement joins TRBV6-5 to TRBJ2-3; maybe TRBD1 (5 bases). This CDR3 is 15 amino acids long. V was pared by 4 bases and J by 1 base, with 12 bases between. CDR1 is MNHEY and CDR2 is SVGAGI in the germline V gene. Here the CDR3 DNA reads TGTGCCAGCAGTTTTAGACAGTCCCGCACAGATACGCAGTATTTT. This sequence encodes CASSFRQSRTDTQYF.

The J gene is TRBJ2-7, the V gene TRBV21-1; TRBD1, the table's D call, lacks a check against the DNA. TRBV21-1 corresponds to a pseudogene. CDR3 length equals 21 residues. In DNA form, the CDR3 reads TGTGCCAGCAGCAAGCCCACGGGGACAGGATTCCTCAACGGGGGTTTCTACGAGCAGTACGTC. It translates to CASSKPTGTGFLNGGFYEQYV.

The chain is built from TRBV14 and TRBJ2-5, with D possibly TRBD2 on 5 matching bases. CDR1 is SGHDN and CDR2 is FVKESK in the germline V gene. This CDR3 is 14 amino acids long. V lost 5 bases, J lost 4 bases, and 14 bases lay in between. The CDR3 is CASSFGQAGETQYF. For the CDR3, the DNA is TGTGCCAGCAGCTTCGGCCAGGCGGGAGAGACCCAGTACTTC.

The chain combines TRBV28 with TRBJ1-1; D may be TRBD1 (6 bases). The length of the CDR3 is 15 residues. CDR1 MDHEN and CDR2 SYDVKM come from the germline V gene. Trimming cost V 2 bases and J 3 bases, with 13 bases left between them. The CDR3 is CASSLTGLSDTEAFF. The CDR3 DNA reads TGTGCCAGCAGTTTAACAGGGTTATCGGACACTGAAGCTTTCTTT.

The CDR3 sequence: CASSFAGTGSSYF. CDR3 DNA sequence: TGTGCCAGCAGCTTTGCCGGGACAGGGTCTTCGTACTTC. This chain connects TRBV7-9 to TRBJ2-4, with 9 bases aligning to TRBD1. After removal of 3 bases from V and 15 bases from J, the junction contained 9 bases not matched to a gene. Germline CDR1 and CDR2: SEHNR and FQNEAQ (reference sequence). The CDR3 consists of 13 residues. Full variable domain (rest looked up from reference TRBV7-9 and TRBJ2-4): DTGVSQNPRHKITKRGQNVTFRCDPISEHNRLYWYRQTLGQGPEFLTYFQNEAQLEKSRLLSDRFSAERPKGSFSTLEIQRTEQGDSAMYLCASSFAGTGSSYFGAGTRLSVL.